The clone carrying this T cell receptor (beta chain) appeared a few times. The antigen is undetermined. Through a sample-barcoded 5' primer and a J-beta primer mix, a second PCR was run for about 7 to 12 cycles. A single record per CDR3 protein comes from TCRdb applying MiXCR to the 5' RACE reads. The table includes approximately 800,000 distinct CDR3 sequences, under 40% detected once. The data derive from a study of blood T cells in healthy people across ages. Study-level points and caveats: TCR beta diversity per million T cells fell roughly linearly with age. In these data, TCR beta diversity tracked strongly with naive T cell percentage. Long-lived and aged donors differed, with more naive CD4+ cells and higher diversity in the long-lived.

With 5 bases removed from V and 0 bases from J, the gap between germline ends came to 16 bases. CDR3 length: 16 amino acids. Germline values: CDR1 SEHNR, CDR2 FQNEAQ (reference sequence). The chain employs TRBV7-9 and TRBJ1-2, with no clear D. Source material: blood. The TCR was taken from a man aged 18-30 years in good health. CDR3 sequence reads: CASSPKTGLPNYGYTF. The CDR3 DNA is TGTGCCAGCAGCCCTAAAACGGGTCTTCCTAACTATGGCTACACCTTC.